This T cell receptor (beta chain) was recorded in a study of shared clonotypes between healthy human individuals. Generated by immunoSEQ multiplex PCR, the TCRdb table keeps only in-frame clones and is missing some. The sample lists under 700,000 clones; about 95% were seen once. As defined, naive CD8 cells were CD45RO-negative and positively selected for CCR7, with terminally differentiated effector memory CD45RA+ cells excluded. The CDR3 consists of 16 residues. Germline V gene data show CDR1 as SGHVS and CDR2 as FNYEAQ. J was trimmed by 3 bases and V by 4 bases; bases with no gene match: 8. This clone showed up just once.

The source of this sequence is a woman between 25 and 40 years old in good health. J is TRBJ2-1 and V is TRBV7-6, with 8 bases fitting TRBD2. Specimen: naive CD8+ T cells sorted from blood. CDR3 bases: TGTGCCAGCAGCTCACCTACTAGCGGACTCTACAATGAGCAGTTCTTC. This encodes CASSSPTSGLYNEQFF.